Given below is one T cell receptor (beta chain) in context. The source of the sample is a study of blood T cell repertoires in COVID-19. Study as a whole: Both acute and convalescent COVID-19 samples were obtained from the United States, Italy and Spain. PBMCs, B-cell-depleted T cells, or T cells were the source of the cDNA or gDNA that made up the material.

Original data processing: Reference gene primer amplification gave nucleated cell count estimates. Method: immunoSEQ multiplex PCR; TCRdb's copy keeps in-frame clones and lacks some. Clone size and V and J calls were adopted from that table, with D and trimming inferred from the DNA. Among tens of thousands of clones listed, 86% were seen once. The source of this sequence is a man older than 75 with acute or convalescent COVID-19. Specimen: peripheral blood.

The CDR3 sequence is CASSPPAGQGNSPLHF. In DNA, the CDR3 is TGTGCCAGCTCACCACCGGCTGGACAAGGGAATTCACCCCTCCACTTT. This chain joins TRBV18 and TRBJ1-6; perhaps TRBD1 as D (5 bases). Trimming cost V 0 bases and J 7 bases, with 13 bases left between them. Germline lookup yields CDR1 KGHSH and CDR2 LQKENI. This CDR3 has 16 residues.